This record covers a single T cell receptor beta chain. Antigen specificity is unknown. This sample was included in a study of cytomegalovirus exposure and HLA in healthy donors. On the study more broadly: The same platform was used for the 110 or so validation repertoires and the 600 to 850 first-cohort repertoires, a later analysis reported. General study points: In the 130 or so validation repertoires, a later analysis found that first-cohort TCR clusters tended to co-occur. More than 150 TCR beta chains were listed as cytomegalovirus-associated.

Profiled with immunoSEQ multiplex PCR; TCRdb holds only in-frame clones, not every one. The sample consists of some 66,000 clones, about 97% of them appearing once. Trimming pared 5 bases from V and 4 bases from J, leaving 21 bases between. This CDR3 region has 16 residues. CDR1 and CDR2 from the germline V gene are SGHDT and YYEEEE. Material: PBMCs. This receptor was taken from a woman aged 18 to 35 in good health and CMV-seropositive. The chain recombines TRBV5-6 with TRBJ1-2; TRBD1 might be the D (6 bases). The chain's CDR3 is CASSYTTGQVFYGYTF. CDR3 in DNA: TGTGCCAGCAGTTATACCACGGGACAAGTTTTCTATGGCTACACCTTC.